This entry lists 9 T cell receptor beta chains sequenced from one sample in a study of tumor-infiltrating lymphocytes in oesophageal squamous cell carcinoma. TCRdb itself ran the reads through MiXCR, one entry per CDR3 protein. The repertoire includes more than 10,000 distinct CDR3 sequences, roughly 60% of them detected once, and under 60% sits in the top ten. The sequencing input was blood. The receptors come from a female donor with esophageal squamous cell carcinoma.

V is TRBV6-6 and J is TRBJ2-5; D is unclear. Near its end, the DNA agrees better with TRBJ2-1, so the J call may be wrong. The CDR3 sequence is 13 residues long. Looked up from germline, CDR1 is MNHNY and CDR2 is SVGAGI (reference sequence). The CDR3 DNA follows: TGTGCCAGCAGTTACTCGAGGTTTGGTGAGCAGTTCTTC. Its translation is CASSYSRFGEQFF.

V gene TRBV6-1 combines with J gene TRBJ2-5; no clear D gene. CDR3 length: 12 residues. The germline V and J ends were trimmed by 6 bases and 4 bases, with 9 bases remaining between them. Per germline, CDR1 MNHNS and CDR2 SASEGT. CDR3 in amino acids: CASSPLGETQYF. The CDR3 DNA reads as TGTGCCAGCAGCCCCCTCGGAGAGACCCAGTACTTC.

The rearrangement uses TRBV7-3 and TRBJ2-7, with 12 positions matching TRBD1. Germline assignment: CDR1 SGHTA and CDR2 FQGTGA. This CDR3 is 23 amino acids long. J lost 1 base, V lost 5 bases, and 27 bases had no gene match. The CDR3 loop is CASSLLPGQGARDPTSSSYEQYF. The CDR3 DNA reads as TGTGCCAGCAGCCTCTTGCCGGGACAGGGGGCGAGGGACCCGACTAGCTCTTCCTACGAGCAGTACTTC.

This clonotype is medium-sized by share. V and J are TRBV12-3 or TRBV12-4 and TRBJ1-2; D unclear. CDR3 length equals 15 residues. V lost 5 bases and J 5 bases, leaving 18 bases between the germline ends. CDR3 region: CASSPPGYPIYGYTF. In DNA form, the CDR3 reads TGTGCCAGCAGTCCGCCCGGGTACCCCATTTATGGCTACACCTTC.

Remarks on this clonotype: A clone one base away is much larger, so this may be a read error. The V and J genes are TRBV19 and TRBJ2-5; the match to TRBD1 covers 8 bases. The J call is in doubt because the DNA end fits TRBJ2-1 better. CDR3 size: 14 residues. From germline, CDR1 is LNHDA and CDR2 SQIVND (reference sequence). CDR3 residues: CASSIGQGANEQFF. CDR3 sequence (DNA): TGTGCCAGTAGTATAGGTCAGGGGGCCAACGAGCAGTTCTTC.

There are many counts of this clonotype. The rearrangement joins TRBV5-5 to TRBJ2-3; 7 positions match TRBD1. This CDR3 contains 13 residues. Trimming cost V 0 bases and J 5 bases; bases outside gene matches: 0. CDR1 is SGHKS, CDR2 YYEKEE, per germline (reference sequence). The CDR3 loop is CASSLDRGDTQYF. The CDR3 bases are TGTGCCAGCAGCTTGGACAGGGGAGATACGCAGTATTTT. The full variable domain, completed using reference TRBV5-5 and TRBJ2-3, is DAGVTQSPTHLIKTRGQQVTLRCSPISGHKSVSWYQQVLGQGPQFIFQYYEKEERGRGNFPDRFSARQFPNYSSELNVNALLLGDSALYLCASSLDRGDTQYFGPGTRLTVL.

Relative to its sample, this clonotype is medium-sized. The chain combines TRBV6-1 with TRBJ2-3; no clear D. The J call may be wrong; the DNA end is better matched by TRBJ2-7. Germline assignment: CDR1 MNHNS and CDR2 SASEGT. The CDR3 consists of 15 residues. In DNA form, the CDR3 reads TGTGCCAGCAGTGAATCGAGGCCCTCTACCTACGAGCAGTACTTC. Amino acids: CASSESRPSTYEQYF.

This clonotype showed up many times. The chain has TRBV5-5 and TRBJ2-6; TRBD2 might be the D (5 bases). V lost 4 bases, J lost 4 bases, and 9 bases lay in between. This CDR3 has 14 residues. The germline V gene encodes CDR1 SGHKS and CDR2 YYEKEE (reference sequence). CDR3 sequence (DNA): TGTGCCAGCAGCCCCCGGGGAGGGGCCAACGTCCTGACTTTC. As protein: CASSPRGGANVLTF.

This clonotype was seen a handful of times. The chain is built from TRBV6-2 or TRBV6-3 and TRBJ1-5; TRBD1 matches at 9 bases. The CDR3 spans 14 residues. V gave up 5 bases and J gave up 4 bases; unmatched junction bases: 3. Germline assignment: CDR1 MNHEY and CDR2 SVGEGT. The CDR3 nucleotides read TGTGCCAGCAGTGAGGACAGGGGAAATCAGCCCCAGCATTTT. Translated, it gives CASSEDRGNQPQHF.